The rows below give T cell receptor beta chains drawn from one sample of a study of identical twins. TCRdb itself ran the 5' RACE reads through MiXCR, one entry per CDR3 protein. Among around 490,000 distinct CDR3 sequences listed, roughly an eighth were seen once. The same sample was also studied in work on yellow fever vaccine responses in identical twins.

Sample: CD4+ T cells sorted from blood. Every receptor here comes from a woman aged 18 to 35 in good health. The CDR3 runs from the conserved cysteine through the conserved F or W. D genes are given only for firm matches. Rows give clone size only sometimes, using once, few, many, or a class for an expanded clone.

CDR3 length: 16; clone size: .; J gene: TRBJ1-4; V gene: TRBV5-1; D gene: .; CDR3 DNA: TGCGCCAGCAGCTTGCTTCCGGGACAAACTAATGAAAAACTGTTTTTT; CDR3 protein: CASSLLPGQTNEKLFF
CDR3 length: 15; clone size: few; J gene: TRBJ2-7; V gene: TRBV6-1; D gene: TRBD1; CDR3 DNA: TGTGCCAGCAGACGGGGACAGGGGACCGCCTACGAGCAGTACTTC; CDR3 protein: CASRRGQGTAYEQYF
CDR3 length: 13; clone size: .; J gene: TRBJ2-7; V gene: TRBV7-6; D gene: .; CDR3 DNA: TGTGCCAGCAGCGTTTCTAGCGATCACGAGCAGTACTTC; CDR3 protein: CASSVSSDHEQYF
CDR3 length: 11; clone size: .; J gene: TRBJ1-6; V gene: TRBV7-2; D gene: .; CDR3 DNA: TGTGCCAGCAGCTTTAATTCACCCCTCCACTTT; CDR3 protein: CASSFNSPLHF
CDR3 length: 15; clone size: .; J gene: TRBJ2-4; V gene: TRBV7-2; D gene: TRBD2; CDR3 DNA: TGTGCCAGCAGCTTACGGACTAGCGGACAAAACATTCAGTACTTC; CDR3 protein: CASSLRTSGQNIQYF
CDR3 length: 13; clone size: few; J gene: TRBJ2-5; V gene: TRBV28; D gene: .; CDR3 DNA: TGTGCCAGCACCTCGGGCAGGCCAGAGACCCAGTACTTC; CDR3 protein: CASTSGRPETQYF
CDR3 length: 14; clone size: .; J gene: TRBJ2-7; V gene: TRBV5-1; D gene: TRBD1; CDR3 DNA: TGCGCCAGCAGCTTGAGGGACAGGGCGTCGGAGCAGTACTTC; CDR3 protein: CASSLRDRASEQYF
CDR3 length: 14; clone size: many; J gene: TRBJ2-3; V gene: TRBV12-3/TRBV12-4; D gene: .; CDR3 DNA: TGTGCCAGCAGCCGGATGGGGGACACAGATACGCAGTATTTT; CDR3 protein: CASSRMGDTDTQYF
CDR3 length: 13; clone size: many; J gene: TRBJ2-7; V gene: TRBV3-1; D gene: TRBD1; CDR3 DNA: TGTGCCAGCAGCGACAGGGCCACCTACGAGCAGTACTTC; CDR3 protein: CASSDRATYEQYF
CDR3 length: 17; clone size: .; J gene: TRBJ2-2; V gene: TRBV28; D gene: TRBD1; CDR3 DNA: TGTGCCAGCAGCCTATTAACCGGGACAGGGTACACCGGGGAGCTGTTTTTT; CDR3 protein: CASSLLTGTGYTGELFF
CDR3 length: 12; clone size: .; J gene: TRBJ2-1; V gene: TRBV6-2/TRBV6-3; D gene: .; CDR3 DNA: TGTGCCAGCAGTTACCCTTACAATGAGCAGTTCTTC; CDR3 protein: CASSYPYNEQFF
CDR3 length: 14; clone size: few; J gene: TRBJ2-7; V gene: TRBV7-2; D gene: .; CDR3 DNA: TGTGCCAGCAGCTTAGGGACAGACTCCTACGAGCAGTACTTC; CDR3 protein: CASSLGTDSYEQYF
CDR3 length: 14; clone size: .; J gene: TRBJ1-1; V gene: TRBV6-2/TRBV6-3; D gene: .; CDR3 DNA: TGTGCCAGCAGTTACGAGACACTGAACACTGAAGCTTTCTTT; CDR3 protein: CASSYETLNTEAFF
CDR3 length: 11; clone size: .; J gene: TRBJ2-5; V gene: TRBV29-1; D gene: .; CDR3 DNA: TGCGGCGTCCTGCTTCAAGAGACCCAGTACTTC; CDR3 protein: CGVLLQETQYF
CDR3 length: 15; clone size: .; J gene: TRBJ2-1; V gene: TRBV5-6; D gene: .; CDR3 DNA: TGTGCCAGCAGCTTGGGTTTCCCCGGCGGCAATGAGCAGTTCTTC; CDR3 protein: CASSLGFPGGNEQFF
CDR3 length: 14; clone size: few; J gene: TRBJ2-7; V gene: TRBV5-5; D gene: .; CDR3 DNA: TGTGCCAGCAGCAACCAACTAGGGCACTACGAGCAGTACTTC; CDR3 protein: CASSNQLGHYEQYF
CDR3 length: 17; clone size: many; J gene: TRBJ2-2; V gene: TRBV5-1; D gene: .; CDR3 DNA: TGCGCCAGCAGCCTTACCCACCGCCCTGGGGACACCGGGGAGCTGTTTTTT; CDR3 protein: CASSLTHRPGDTGELFF
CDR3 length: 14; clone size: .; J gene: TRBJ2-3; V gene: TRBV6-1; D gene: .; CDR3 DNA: TGTGCCAGCAGGGGGGTAGGGGACACAGATACGCAGTATTTT; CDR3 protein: CASRGVGDTDTQYF
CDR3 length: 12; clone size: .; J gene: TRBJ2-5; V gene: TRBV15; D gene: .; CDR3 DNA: TGTGCCACCAGCAGGGCGCGGGAGACCCAGTACTTC; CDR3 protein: CATSRARETQYF
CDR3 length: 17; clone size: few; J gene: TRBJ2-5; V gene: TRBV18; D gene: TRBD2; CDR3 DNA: TGTGCCAGCTCACCACTTCCCCGGAGCGGGGGGCAAGAGACCCAGTACTTC; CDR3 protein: CASSPLPRSGGQETQYF
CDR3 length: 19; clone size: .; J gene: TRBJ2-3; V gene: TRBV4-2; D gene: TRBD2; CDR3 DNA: TGTGCCAGCAGCCAAGATCTTAGCGGGGGGCGGACTAGCACAGATACGCAGTATTTT; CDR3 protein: CASSQDLSGGRTSTDTQYF
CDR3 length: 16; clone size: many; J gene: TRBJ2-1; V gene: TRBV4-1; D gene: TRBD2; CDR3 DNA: TGCGCCAGCAGCCAAGAGAGCGGGAGGTCCTACAATGAGCAGTTCTTC; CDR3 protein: CASSQESGRSYNEQFF
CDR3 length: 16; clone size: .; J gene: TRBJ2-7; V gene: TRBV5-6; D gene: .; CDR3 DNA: TGTGCCAGCAGCTTCGGGGACTCCTCGAGCTCCTACGAGCAGTACTTC; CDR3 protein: CASSFGDSSSSYEQYF
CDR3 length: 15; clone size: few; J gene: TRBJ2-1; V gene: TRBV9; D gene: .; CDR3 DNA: TGTGCCAGCAGCGTAGAGGGTTGGGGTCTTTCTGAGCAGTTCTTC; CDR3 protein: CASSVEGWGLSEQFF
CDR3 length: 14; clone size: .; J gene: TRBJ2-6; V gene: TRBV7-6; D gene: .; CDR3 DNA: TGTGCCAGCAGCTTGAGTCTCGGGGCCAACGTCCTGACTTTC; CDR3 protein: CASSLSLGANVLTF
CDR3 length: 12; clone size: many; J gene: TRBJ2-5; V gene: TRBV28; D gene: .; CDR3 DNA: TGTGCCAGCAGGGGAGTGCCGACTGCCCAGTACTTC; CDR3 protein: CASRGVPTAQYF
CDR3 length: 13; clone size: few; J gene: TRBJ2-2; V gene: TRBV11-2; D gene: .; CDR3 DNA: TGTGCCAGCAGCTTCCTAGCAGCCGGGGAGCTGTTTTTT; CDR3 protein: CASSFLAAGELFF
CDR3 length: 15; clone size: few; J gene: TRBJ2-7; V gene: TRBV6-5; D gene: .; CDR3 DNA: TGTGCCAGCAGTTACCCGGAGGCTGCCTCATACGAGCAGTACTTC; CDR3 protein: CASSYPEAASYEQYF
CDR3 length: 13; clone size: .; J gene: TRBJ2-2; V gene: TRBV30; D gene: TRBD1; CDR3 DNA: TGTGCCTGGACGGAACAGGGGGTCGGGGAGCTGTTTTTT; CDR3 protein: CAWTEQGVGELFF